This T cell receptor (beta chain) was sequenced for a study of cytomegalovirus exposure and HLA in healthy donors (dated by TCRdb to about 2017). Background for the entire study: In an earlier analysis of fewer than 750 of the donors, around 300 Gb of sequence data and 95 million to 130 million unique TCR beta sequences from about 179 million T cells were reported. Approximately 300 gigabases of sequencing data and around 88 million unique TCR sequences made up an early release that covered approximately 650 HLA-typed donors. Of the roughly 390 genotyped donors, 65% to 90% fell in the genetic ancestry cluster associated with self-reported Caucasian donors. The study was designed to test whether signatures of past pathogen exposure could be identified by cataloging public T cell receptors. Using immunosequencing, the study profiled T cell repertoires from approximately 700 subjects and related those repertoires to cytomegalovirus serostatus. Besides the first cohort of approximately 710 subjects, a separate validation cohort made up of over 100 different subjects was used. To predict cytomegalovirus infection status, the study brought together high-throughput TCR immunosequencing, statistical association of individual TCRs with disease status, and machine learning. A later analysis re-analyzed previously published TCR beta repertoires from 666 donors and added high-resolution HLA genotyping to study TCR occurrence patterns. In the later analysis, no new phenotypic data were used to find candidate immune exposures; instead, reliance was placed on TCR beta sequences and their occurrence across donors. An earlier analysis of some 500 of the donors applied high-throughput TCR beta sequencing to assess whether each TCR beta V gene segment acted as functional or pseudogenic. Donor age, sex, ethnicity and CMV serostatus were collected together with the repertoire data. In a later genetic analysis, genome-wide SNP genotypes for about 65% of the roughly 670 donors were used, and that subset was treated as a discovery cohort. Every discovery cohort repertoire had been produced on one sequencing platform. HLA typing included class I and class II loci at four-digit resolution. Typing coverage varied by locus: about 620-630 donors for A, B, C, DRB1 and DQB1; some 520 for DQA1; over 600 for DPA1; more than 450 for DPB1. Because of strong linkage in the cohort, a few DR-DQ haplotypes were treated as single units for association and clustering. Among 398 genotyped donors of the cohort, an average of around 240,000 unique TCR beta nucleotide sequences were sequenced per donor, around 18% of them non-productive.

Trimmed from V: 5 bases; trimmed from J: 6 bases; junction bases lacking a gene match: 6. The CDR3, from cysteine to phenylalanine, totals 15 residues. Left in the record is the CDR3 DNA by itself, 45 bases read in frame from the first base. The germline V gene specifies SGHNT as CDR1 and YENEEA as CDR2. Libraries were prepared through the immunoSEQ multiplex PCR assay. For the multiplex PCR, a mixture combining 60 forward primers for TCR Vbeta segments and 13 reverse primers for TCR Jbeta segments was used. The CDR3 region of rearranged TCR beta genes was amplified from genomic DNA by a multiplex PCR assay. Amplified TCR beta libraries were sequenced as 87-base-pair reads on the Illumina HiSeq System. Turning to the authors' computational methods: Across the 670 or so repertoires, a later analysis counted about 81 million unique TCR beta chains, 8.5 million to 12 million of which were shared by at least two donors. Raw reads were error-corrected and collapsed into unique sequences by a nearest-neighbor algorithm in which closely related sequences were merged to remove PCR and sequencing errors. CDR3 sequences were aligned to IMGT reference sequences to assign V, D and J gene segments. For a sequence to be retained, at least a six-nucleotide match to both a V gene segment and a J gene segment was required. A rearrangement counted as productive if the CDR3 had no stop codons and remained in frame with V and J, and every other rearrangement counted as non-productive. CDR3 was defined according to IMGT convention as the region running from the second conserved V-encoded cysteine to the conserved J-encoded phenylalanine. In an earlier analysis of just under 600 of the donors, sequences lacking an unambiguous match to a single V gene segment were excluded. An earlier analysis of 500 to 700 of the donors classified V segments as functional when productive rearrangements were above 56.7% and as segregating when the standard deviation between donors was above 5%. A statistical classification framework was built to diagnose cytomegalovirus status from the catalog of TCR beta chain sequences. A later analysis assigned V and J genes by comparing TCR nucleotide sequences with IMGT/GENE-DB human TR gene sequences. A later analysis assigned CDR3 sequences and most-parsimonious VDJ recombination scenarios with the TCRdist pipeline. In a later analysis, each TCR beta chain was defined by its CDR3 amino acid sequence together with its V-gene family, and reads without a unique V-gene family were excluded. As a way to deal with suspected cross-contamination and a sequencing artifact, a later analysis dropped 450 to 600 nucleotide sequences that were highly shared and had low generation probability. In a later analysis, a clonal expansion index for each public chain was calculated from normalized within-repertoire ranks of inferred template counts. In a later analysis, generation probabilities were computed using a VDJ recombination model fitted to out-of-frame rearrangements, and the results were checked against IGoR. In a later analysis, hypergeometric tests were used to score TCR-TCR, TCR-HLA and TCR-CMV co-occurrence, with a repertoire-size bias correction applied to TCR pairs. To estimate false discovery rates, a later analysis permuted the HLA or CMV assignments 20 times. In a later analysis, co-occurring TCRs were grouped with DBSCAN, and TCRdist sequence similarity was added when clustering was performed within HLA-allele-positive subsets. Co-occurrence clustering excluded repertoires with fewer than 30,000 or more than 120,000 public chains, plus five with anomalous nucleotide sharing. TCRdb provides this immuneACCESS table in a form limited to in-frame rearrangements. Some clones are lacking; in checked studies, under half of them reflect an unresolved V gene, and why the rest are absent is not known. The V and J calls and clone size are taken from that table; D and trimming were inferred from the DNA. For this sample the table gives about 140,000 clones, of which about four fifths were detected only once. 3.1% of the sample comes from the top ten.

This clone is a singleton in its sample. Its binding antigen is unknown. Per-nucleotide qualities are absent, and no much larger clonotype sits a single base away. The cohort comprised 710 or so healthy bone marrow donors. Cohort members were all nominally healthy when sampled, although unrecorded immune exposures were likely present. The donor was CMV seronegative and belonged to the group of over 300 seronegative cohort members. A peripheral blood sample was collected from each donor, and TCR beta sequencing was performed on peripheral blood mononuclear cells. Genomic DNA was extracted from the blood cell samples with the Qiagen DNeasy Blood Extraction Kit. The investigation overall reported the following: A further reported finding was that TCR beta sequences accurately predicted the HLA-A and HLA-B alleles for most subjects in the first cohort. Broadly in line with IMGT annotations, most TCR beta V segments showed up in productive rearrangements about 87% or about 30% of the time in an earlier analysis of around 550 of the donors. This cohort had only TCR beta chains sequenced, and the lack of alpha or paired-chain data limited which features could be detected. According to the authors, the approach could potentially be generalized to other disease states and immunological phenotypes. Linkage disequilibrium might explain the correlated functional status among segregating V segments, but an unknown experimental factor could not be excluded. The sequencing pipeline was judged likely to have produced a cluster of highly shared sequence variants as a technical artifact. Because the 87-base-pair reads could not distinguish some IMGT-functional V segments, including TRBV6-2 and TRBV6-3, those segments were excluded. Across donors, most TCR sequences were observed very rarely, whereas some public TCRs were present in many individuals. For the cohort, immune exposure information was limited to CMV serostatus. Sequencing depth was assumed to be roughly uniform across donors in the presence/absence analyses, though that assumption may not hold. Because counts were too low, roughly 18 rarely observed V segments, including chromosome 9 orphons, were left out of the earlier analysis of approximately 500 of the donors. Because HLA typing was unavailable for some donors at each locus, only the typed subset was used in association tests. A later analysis found that most CMV-associated TCR beta chains appeared HLA-restricted, with HLA associations seemingly driven largely by CMV exposure. In vitro tests confirmed that three of the cytomegalovirus-associated TCR beta chains recognize cytomegalovirus antigens. Strong co-occurrence of HLA alleles, especially DR and DQ, made assigning TCR associations to individual alleles difficult. According to a later analysis, TCR association rates differed among HLA loci, with DRB1 alleles showing the most associated TCRs and HLA-C alleles showing the fewest. A later genetic analysis associated a missense DCLRE1C variant with V-gene and J-gene trimming of TCR beta chains, and an independent cohort replicated the association. In a later analysis, several top co-occurrence clusters were reported to appear linked to parvovirus B19, influenza, CMV and Epstein-Barr virus. A total of some 180 TCR beta chains were listed by the study as associated with cytomegalovirus. In a later analysis, 16,951 TCR beta sequences were associated with specific HLA alleles at a false discovery rate of 0.05. A later analysis found that HLA-associated TCR beta chains were more clonally expanded and had lower generation probabilities than equally common non-associated chains. A later genetic analysis reported fewer N-insertions in productive TCRs among donors in an Asian-associated ancestry cluster than the roughly 670-donor mean. The classifier was reported to diagnose cytomegalovirus status with high specificity and sensitivity in both the original cohort and the validation cohort.

The sequence links TRBV11-3 to TRBJ1-4; a stretch of 10 junction bases matches TRBD1. The sequence derives from a female donor in good health and CMV-seronegative. Sequencing was carried out using PBMCs. The CDR3 is CASSGSTGGDEKLFF. The DNA reads as follows: TGTGCCAGCAGCGGCTCGACAGGGGGCGATGAAAAACTGTTTTTT.